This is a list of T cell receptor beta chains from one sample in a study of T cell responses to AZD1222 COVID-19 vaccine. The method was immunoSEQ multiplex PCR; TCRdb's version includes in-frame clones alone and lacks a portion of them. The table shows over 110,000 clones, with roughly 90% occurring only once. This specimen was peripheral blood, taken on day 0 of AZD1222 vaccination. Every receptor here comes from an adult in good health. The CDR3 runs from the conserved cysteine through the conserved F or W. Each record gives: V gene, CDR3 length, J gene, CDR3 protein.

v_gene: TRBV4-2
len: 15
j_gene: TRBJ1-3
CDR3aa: CASRQTQASGNTIYF

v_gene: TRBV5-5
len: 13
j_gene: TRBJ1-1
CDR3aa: CATNTDLNTEAFF

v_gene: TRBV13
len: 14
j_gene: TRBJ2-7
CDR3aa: CASSSRGRPYEQYF

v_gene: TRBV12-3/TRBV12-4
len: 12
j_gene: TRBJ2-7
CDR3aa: CASSPGYYEQYF

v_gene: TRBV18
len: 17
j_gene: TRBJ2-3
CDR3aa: CASSPRDLAYSTDTQYF

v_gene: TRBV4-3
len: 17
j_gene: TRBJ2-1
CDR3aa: CASSQDPGLGTYNEQFF

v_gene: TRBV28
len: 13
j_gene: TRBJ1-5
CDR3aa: CASSLQLHQPQHF

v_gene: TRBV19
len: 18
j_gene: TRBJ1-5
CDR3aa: CASSTGTGLKLSNQPQHF

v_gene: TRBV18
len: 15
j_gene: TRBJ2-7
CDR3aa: CASSFAGTSDTKQYF

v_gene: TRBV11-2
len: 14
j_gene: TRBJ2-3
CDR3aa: CASSLEWTTDTQYF

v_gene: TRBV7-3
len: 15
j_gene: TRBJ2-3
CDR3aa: CASSGEGYPTDTQYF

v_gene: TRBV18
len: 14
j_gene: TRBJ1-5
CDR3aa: CASSPGRVEQPQHF

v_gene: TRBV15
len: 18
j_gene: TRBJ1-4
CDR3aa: CATRPYSSGTGGNEKLFF

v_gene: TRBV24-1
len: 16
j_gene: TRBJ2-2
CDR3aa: CATSPRAGENAGELFF

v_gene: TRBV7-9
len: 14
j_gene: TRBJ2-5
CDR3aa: CASSLWTVKETQYF

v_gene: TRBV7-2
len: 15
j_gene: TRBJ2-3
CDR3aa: CASRPRDRLTDTQYF

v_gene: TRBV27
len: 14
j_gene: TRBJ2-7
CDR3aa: CASSYRTGAYEQYF

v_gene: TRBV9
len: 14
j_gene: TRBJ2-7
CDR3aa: CASSVDQEPYEQYF

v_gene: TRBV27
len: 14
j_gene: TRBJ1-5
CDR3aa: CASSLGHSNQPQHF

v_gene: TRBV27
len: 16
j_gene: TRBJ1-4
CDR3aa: CASSLSGPGAKEKLFF

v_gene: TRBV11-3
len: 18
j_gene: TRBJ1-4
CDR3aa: CASSLSPPLQGGDEKLFF

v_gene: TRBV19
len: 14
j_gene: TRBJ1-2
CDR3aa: CASSTMTVNYGYTF

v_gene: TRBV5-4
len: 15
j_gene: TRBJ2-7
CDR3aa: CASSLVGTPTYEQYF

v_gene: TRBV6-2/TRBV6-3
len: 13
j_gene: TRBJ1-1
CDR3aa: CASSPGPNTEAFF

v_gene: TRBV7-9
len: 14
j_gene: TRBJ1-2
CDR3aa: CASSSTDPLYGYTF

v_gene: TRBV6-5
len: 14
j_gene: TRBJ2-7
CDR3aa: CASSFSGKGYEQYF

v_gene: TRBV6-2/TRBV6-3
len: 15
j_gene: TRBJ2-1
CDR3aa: CASSPSGRSYNEQFF

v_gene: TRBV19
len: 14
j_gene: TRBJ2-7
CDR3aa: CASSPGLGSYEQYF

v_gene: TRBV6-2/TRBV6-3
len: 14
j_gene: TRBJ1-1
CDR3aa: CASSAYTANTEAFF

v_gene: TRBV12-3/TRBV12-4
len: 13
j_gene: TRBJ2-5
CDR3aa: CASGATGTKTQYF

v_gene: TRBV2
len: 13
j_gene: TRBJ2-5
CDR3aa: CASSPGQKETQYF

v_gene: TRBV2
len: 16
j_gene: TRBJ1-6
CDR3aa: CASRLDGGLPNSPLHF

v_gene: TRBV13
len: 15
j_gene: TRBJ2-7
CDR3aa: CASSFSGSSIYEQYF

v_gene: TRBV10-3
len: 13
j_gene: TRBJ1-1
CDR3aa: CAISEFRDTEAFF

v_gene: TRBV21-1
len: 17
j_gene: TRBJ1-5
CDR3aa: CASSKEDSYNSNQPQHF

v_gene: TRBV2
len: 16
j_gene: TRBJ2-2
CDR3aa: CASKGSTGTNTGELFF

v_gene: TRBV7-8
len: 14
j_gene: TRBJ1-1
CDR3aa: CASRPPGQGTEAFF

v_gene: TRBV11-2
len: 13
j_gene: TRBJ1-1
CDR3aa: CASRGRMNTEAFF

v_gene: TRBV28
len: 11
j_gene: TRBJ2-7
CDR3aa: CASSISYEQYF

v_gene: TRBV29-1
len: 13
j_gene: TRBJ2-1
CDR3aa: CSVDRVGNNEQFF

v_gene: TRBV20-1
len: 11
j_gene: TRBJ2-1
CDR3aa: CSARYWNEQFF

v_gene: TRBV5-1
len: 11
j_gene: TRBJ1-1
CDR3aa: CASSMGQGAFF

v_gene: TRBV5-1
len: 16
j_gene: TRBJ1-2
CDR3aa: CASNTGQGATNYGYTF

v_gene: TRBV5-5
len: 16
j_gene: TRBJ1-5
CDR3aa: CASSLKGGAGNQPQHF

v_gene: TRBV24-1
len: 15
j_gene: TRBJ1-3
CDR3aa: CATSDQQVSGNTIYF

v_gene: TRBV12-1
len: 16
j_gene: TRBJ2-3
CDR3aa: CASSLTSGRNTDTQYF

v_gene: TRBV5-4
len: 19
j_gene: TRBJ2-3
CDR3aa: CASSLGGTSGGFSTDTQYF

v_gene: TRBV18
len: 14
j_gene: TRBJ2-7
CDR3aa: CASSPGLAAYEQYF

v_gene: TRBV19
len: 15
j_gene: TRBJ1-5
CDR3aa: CASSIDGDGMMPQHF

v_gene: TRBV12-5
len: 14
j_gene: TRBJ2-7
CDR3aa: CASGLGAGVSEQYF

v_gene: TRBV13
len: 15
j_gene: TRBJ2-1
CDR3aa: CASSLGGTSREEQFF

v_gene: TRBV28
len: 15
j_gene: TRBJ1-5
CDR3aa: CASSLWGDSNQPQHF

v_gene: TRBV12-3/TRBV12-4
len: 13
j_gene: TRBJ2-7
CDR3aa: CASSFSMTYEQYF

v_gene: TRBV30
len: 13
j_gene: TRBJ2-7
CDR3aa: CAWSPKAGGEQYF